The next 24 T cell receptor beta chains were all read from a single sample in a study of blood T cell repertoires in COVID-19. Libraries were prepared by immunoSEQ multiplex PCR; TCRdb keeps only in-frame clonotypes and omits some of them. Of about 200,000 clones detected, almost 90% appear once; the ten largest clones hold approximately 1.5%. The sample consisted of peripheral blood. These receptors were collected from a man between 18 and 35 years old with active or convalescent COVID-19.

The rearrangement joins TRBV5-1 to TRBJ1-4; the D gene is possibly TRBD1 (5 bases). V was pared by 4 bases and J by 7 bases, with 14 bases between. Germline CDR1 and CDR2: SGHRS and YFSETQ. The CDR3 sequence is 14 residues long. The CDR3 DNA follows: TGCGCCAGCAGCACCGGCGGGGGTGGTGAAAAACTGTTTTTT. The encoded protein is CASSTGGGGEKLFF.

The chain's CDR3 is CASSPGQGRTEAFF. DNA for the CDR3: TGTGCCAGCTCACCCGGACAGGGGCGGACTGAAGCTTTCTTT. This chain links TRBV18 with TRBJ1-1; TRBD1 agrees at 9 bases. Trimming removed 3 bases from V and 5 bases from J; junction bases left unmatched: 4. This CDR3 has 14 amino acids. CDR1 is KGHSH, CDR2 LQKENI, per germline.

The chain has TRBV28 and TRBJ2-7, with D perhaps TRBD1 (6 bases). This CDR3 region has 14 residues. Trimming shortened V by 7 bases and J by 2 bases, and 15 bases separated the two germline ends. Germline CDR1 is MDHEN and CDR2 is SYDVKM. The CDR3, as DNA: TGTGCCAGCACCAACGACAGGATCACCTACGAGCAGTACTTC. This translates into CASTNDRITYEQYF.

The chain has TRBV7-9 and TRBJ2-7, with TRBD1 as a possible D gene (6 bases). The CDR3 has 14 residues. Trimming cost V 6 bases and J 0 bases, with 12 bases left between them. The V gene's germline CDR1 is SEHNR and CDR2 FQNEAQ (reference sequence). CDR3 protein: CASREDRDSYEQYF. The CDR3 nucleotides are TGTGCCAGCAGAGAGGACAGAGACTCCTACGAGCAGTACTTC.

This clone was counted once. The gene calls are TRBV19 and TRBJ1-6, with TRBD1 matching over 7 bases. This CDR3 has 12 amino acids. The V gene's germline CDR1 is LNHDA and CDR2 SQIVND (reference sequence). Trimming took 8 bases from V and 6 from J; bases not matched to a gene: 1. Written as DNA, the CDR3 is TGTGCCAGTTGGGACAGTAATTCACCCCTCCACTTT. It codes for CASWDSNSPLHF.

The chain uses TRBV14 and TRBJ2-7; weak D call: TRBD1 (8 bases). This CDR3 is 18 amino acids long. V was cut by 1 base and J by 5 bases, with 24 bases left in between. Germline V gene lookup returns CDR1 SGHDN and CDR2 FVKESK. CDR3 sequence (DNA): TGTGCCAGCAGCCAAGTATGGAGCGGGACAGGTGATTCCGACGAGCAGTACTTC. Its translation: CASSQVWSGTGDSDEQYF.

V and J are TRBV6-6 and TRBJ2-2, with 11 bases lining up with TRBD1. CDR3 size: 17 residues. Germline CDR1 and CDR2: MNHNY and SVGAGI (reference sequence). Trimming took 5 bases from V and 3 from J; bases not matched to a gene: 8. The CDR3 region is CASSREGDRGYTGELFF. DNA for the CDR3: TGTGCCAGCAGTCGGGAGGGGGACAGGGGGTACACCGGGGAGCTGTTTTTT.

The chain has TRBV3-1 (or the pseudogene TRBV3-2) and TRBJ1-5; no firm D call. The CDR3 runs to 16 residues. Germline-derived CDR1 and CDR2 are LGHDT and YNNKEL (reference sequence). Between the trimmed V and J ends, which lost 0 bases and 4 bases, there was a span of 13 bases. CDR3 amino acids: CASSQDRHLSNQPQHF. CDR3 bases: TGTGCCAGCAGCCAAGATCGTCACCTTAGTAATCAGCCCCAGCATTTT.

The CDR3 is CASSYTSGGGEQFF. The CDR3 nucleotides read TGTGCCAGCAGTTACACTAGCGGGGGGGGTGAGCAGTTCTTC. V and J are TRBV6-2 or TRBV6-3 and TRBJ2-1, with TRBD2 matching 13 bases. This CDR3 has 14 residues. The germline gives CDR1 MNHEY, CDR2 SVGEGT. After removal of 2 bases from V and 9 bases from J, the junction contained 1 base not matched to a gene.

This clone was observed a handful of times. V gene TRBV11-3 combines with J gene TRBJ2-7, with D tentatively TRBD2 (5 bases). This CDR3 is built from 13 residues. Germline CDR1 is SGHNT and CDR2 is YENEEA. Trimming left V 4 bases short and J 3 bases short, with 10 bases between. CDR3 DNA: TGTGCCAGCAGCTCTTCCGGAGGCTACGAGCAGTACTTC. Its translation is CASSSSGGYEQYF. Full variable domain (rest looked up from reference TRBV11-3 and TRBJ2-7): EAGVVQSPRYKIIEKKQPVAFWCNPISGHNTLYWYLQNLGQGPELLIRYENEEAVDDSQLPKDRFSAERLKGVDSTLKIQPAELGDSAVYLCASSSSGGYEQYFGPGTRLTVT.

This clone was counted a few times. The CDR3 reads CASSFSGASTDTQYF. The CDR3 DNA sequence: TGTGCCAGCAGCTTTAGCGGAGCGAGCACAGATACGCAGTATTTT. The chain carries TRBV7-6 and TRBJ2-3; D may be TRBD2 (6 bases). Germline CDR1 and CDR2: SGHVS and FNYEAQ. The V end lost 3 bases, the J end lost 0 bases, and 10 bases lay between the germline ends. The CDR3 loop spans 15 amino acids.

This clone was recorded once. This chain uses TRBV9 with TRBJ1-1; D unclear. Germline assignment: CDR1 SGDLS and CDR2 YYNGEE. The CDR3 is made up of 14 amino acids. The V end was cut by 0 bases, the J end by 1 base, with 7 bases between. CDR3 in DNA: TGTGCCAGCAGCGTAGAAGCCCAGAACACTGAAGCTTTCTTT. It translates to CASSVEAQNTEAFF.

The chain recombines TRBV7-2 with TRBJ2-7; TRBD2 matches 9 bases. CDR3 size: 17 residues. The V and J ends lost 2 bases and 4 bases, in that order; junction bases with no gene match: 12. Per the germline V gene, CDR1 is SGHTA and CDR2 is FQGNSA. The CDR3 coding sequence is TGTGCCAGCAGCTTATACGGCGGGAGGGCCCCAGGGTACGAGCAGTACTTC. This encodes CASSLYGGRAPGYEQYF. Combining the CDR3 with reference TRBV7-2 and TRBJ2-7 gives the whole variable domain GAGVSQSPSNKVTEKGKDVELRCDPISGHTALYWYRQSLGQGLEFLIYFQGNSAPDKSGLPSDRFSAERTGGSVSTLTIQRTQQEDSAVYLCASSLYGGRAPGYEQYFGPGTRLTVT.

This chain links TRBV28 with TRBJ2-7, with 7 bases lining up with TRBD2. Germline trimming cut 5 bases from V and 0 bases from J; bases unmatched to any gene: 7. This CDR3 has 15 residues. CDR1 is MDHEN and CDR2 is SYDVKM in the germline V gene. Here the CDR3 reads CASSGGGGNSYEQYF. CDR3 nucleotide sequence: TGTGCCAGCAGTGGAGGCGGGGGAAACTCCTACGAGCAGTACTTC.

The chain combines TRBV27 with TRBJ1-1; TRBD1 might be the D (5 bases). In germline, CDR1 is MNHEY, CDR2 SMNVEV (reference sequence). This CDR3 region has 16 residues. V was trimmed by 6 bases and J by 0 bases, leaving 17 bases between them. CDR3 coding DNA: TGTGCCAGCAGCCCAAAAGTTGGGGGGGTGAACACTGAAGCTTTCTTT. This encodes CASSPKVGGVNTEAFF.

This clone is a singleton in its sample. This sequence joins TRBV19 and TRBJ1-5, with a weak D call TRBD1 (6 bases). This CDR3 has 14 amino acids. With 6 bases removed from V and 5 bases from J, the gap between germline ends came to 14 bases. Germline V lookup: CDR1 LNHDA, CDR2 SQIVND (reference sequence). CDR3 loop: CASRRQVEYQPQHF. The CDR3 nucleotides are TGTGCCAGTAGGCGACAGGTAGAATATCAGCCCCAGCATTTT.

The chain uses TRBV12-3 or TRBV12-4 and TRBJ2-5, with D tentatively TRBD2 (6 bases). This CDR3 is 11 amino acids long. Trimming shortened V by 8 bases and J by 5 bases, and 9 bases separated the two germline ends. In nucleotides, the CDR3 is TGTGCCAGCGGGGGGACGGAGACCCAGTACTTC. This encodes CASGGTETQYF.

The chain carries TRBV11-1 and TRBJ1-6, with 8 positions matching TRBD1. The V and J ends lost 2 bases and 9 bases, in that order; junction bases with no gene match: 9. The CDR3 runs 16 residues. CDR1 and CDR2 (germline): SGHAT, FQDESV (reference sequence). The CDR3 protein is CASSLWTGKAASPLHF. The CDR3 nucleotides read TGTGCCAGCAGCTTATGGACAGGGAAGGCCGCTTCACCCCTCCACTTT. Using reference TRBV11-1 and TRBJ1-6 for the parts outside the CDR3, the full variable domain is EAEVAQSPRYKITEKSQAVAFWCDPISGHATLYWYRQILGQGPELLVQFQDESVVDDSQLPKDRFSAERLKGVDSTLKIQPAELGDSAMYLCASSLWTGKAASPLHFGNGTRLTVT.

This chain links TRBV7-9 with TRBJ1-1, with D perhaps TRBD1 (6 bases). Trimming took off 5 bases at V and 3 bases at J, with 16 bases between the two ends. CDR1 and CDR2 from the germline V gene are SEHNR and FQNEAQ (reference sequence). This CDR3 is built from 15 residues. The CDR3 nucleotides read TGTGCCAGCAGCCCAACAGGGCCATCAGACACTGAAGCTTTCTTT. Translating gives CASSPTGPSDTEAFF.

Concerning this clone itself: The same CDR3 can be traced to other DNA sequences in this sample. The chain couples TRBV18 to TRBJ2-7; 9 bases fit TRBD1. V dropped 2 bases and J dropped 1; count of bases not matched to a gene: 0. The CDR3 length is 14 residues. Germline CDR1 KGHSH, CDR2 LQKENI. Here the CDR3 reads CASSPGTGSYEQYF. The CDR3 coding sequence is TGTGCCAGCTCACCAGGGACAGGGTCCTACGAGCAGTACTTC.

V is TRBV6-5 and J is TRBJ2-2; the D gene is possibly TRBD2 (6 bases). This CDR3 is 16 amino acids long. Germline V gene data show CDR1 as MNHEY and CDR2 as SVGAGI. The V end lost 1 base, the J end lost 3 bases, and 12 bases lay between the germline ends. The CDR3: CASSYFGGMDTGELFF. CDR3 DNA sequence: TGTGCCAGCAGTTACTTCGGCGGGATGGACACCGGGGAGCTGTTTTTT.

V and J are TRBV6-6 and TRBJ2-1, with 14 positions matching TRBD2. The CDR3 runs 16 residues. Germline V lookup: CDR1 MNHNY, CDR2 SVGAGI (reference sequence). Unmatched junction bases numbered 7, after V lost 5 bases and J lost 7 bases. DNA for the CDR3: TGTGCCAGCAGTCCAAGGACTAGCGGGAGGCGAAATGAGCAGTTCTTC. It codes for CASSPRTSGRRNEQFF.

The chain is built from TRBV27 and TRBJ1-2; TRBD1 might be the D (6 bases). This CDR3 is built from 18 residues. Germline assignment: CDR1 MNHEY and CDR2 SMNVEV (reference sequence). V was trimmed by 7 bases and J by 0 bases, leaving 24 bases between them. CDR3 in amino acids: CASKVRGGTLASNYGYTF. Written as DNA, the CDR3 is TGTGCCAGCAAGGTTCGGGGAGGGACACTCGCCTCTAACTATGGCTACACCTTC.

On this clone: Other DNA sequences in this sample translate to the same CDR3. V gene TRBV18 combines with J gene TRBJ2-7, with D uncertain. CDR3 length equals 12 residues. Germline lookup yields CDR1 KGHSH and CDR2 LQKENI. Between the trimmed V and J ends, which lost 2 bases and 4 bases, there was a span of 6 bases. The DNA of the CDR3 is TGTGCCAGCTCACCAGGCTTATACGAGCAGTACTTC. Residues: CASSPGLYEQYF.